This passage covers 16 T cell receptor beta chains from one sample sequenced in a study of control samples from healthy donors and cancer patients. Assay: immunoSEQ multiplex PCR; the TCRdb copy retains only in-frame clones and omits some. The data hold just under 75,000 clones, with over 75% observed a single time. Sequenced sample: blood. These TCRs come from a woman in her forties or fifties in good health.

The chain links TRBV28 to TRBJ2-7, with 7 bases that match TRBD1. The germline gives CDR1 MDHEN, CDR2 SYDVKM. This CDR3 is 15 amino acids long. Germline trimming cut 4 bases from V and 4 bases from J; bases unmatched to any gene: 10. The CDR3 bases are TGTGCCAGCAGTTCCCCCGGGACAGCTCAATACGAGCAGTACTTC. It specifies CASSSPGTAQYEQYF.

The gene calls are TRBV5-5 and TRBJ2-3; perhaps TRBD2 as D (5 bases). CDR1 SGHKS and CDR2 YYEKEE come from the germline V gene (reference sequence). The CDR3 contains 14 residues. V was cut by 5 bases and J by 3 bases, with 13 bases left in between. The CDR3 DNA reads TGTGCCAGCAGGCGGGCCCTAGGGACAGATACGCAGTATTTT. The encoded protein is CASRRALGTDTQYF.

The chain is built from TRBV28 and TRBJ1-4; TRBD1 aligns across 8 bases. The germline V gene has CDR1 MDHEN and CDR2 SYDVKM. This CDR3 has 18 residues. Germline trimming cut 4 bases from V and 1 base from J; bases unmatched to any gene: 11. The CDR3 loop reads CASSSWTGKGGTNEKLFF. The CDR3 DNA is TGTGCCAGCAGTTCATGGACAGGGAAAGGGGGAACTAATGAAAAACTGTTTTTT.

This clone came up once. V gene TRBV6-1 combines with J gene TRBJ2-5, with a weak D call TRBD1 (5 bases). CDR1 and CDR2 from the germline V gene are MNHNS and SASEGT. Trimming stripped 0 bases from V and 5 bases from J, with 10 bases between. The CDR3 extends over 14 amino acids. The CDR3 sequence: CASSEAGDRETQYF. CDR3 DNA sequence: TGTGCCAGCAGTGAAGCAGGGGATAGGGAGACCCAGTACTTC.

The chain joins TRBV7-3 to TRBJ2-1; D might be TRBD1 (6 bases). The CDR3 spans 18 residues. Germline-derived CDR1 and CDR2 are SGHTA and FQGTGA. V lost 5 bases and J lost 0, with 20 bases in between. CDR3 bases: TGTGCCAGCAGCACAGGGACCGTATCCGCTTTCTCCTACAATGAGCAGTTCTTC. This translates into CASSTGTVSAFSYNEQFF. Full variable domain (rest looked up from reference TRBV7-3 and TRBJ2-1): GAGVSQTPSNKVTEKGKYVELRCDPISGHTALYWYRQSLGQGPEFLIYFQGTGAADDSGLPNDRFFAVRPEGSVSTLKIQRTERGDSAVYLCASSTGTVSAFSYNEQFFGPGTRLTVL.

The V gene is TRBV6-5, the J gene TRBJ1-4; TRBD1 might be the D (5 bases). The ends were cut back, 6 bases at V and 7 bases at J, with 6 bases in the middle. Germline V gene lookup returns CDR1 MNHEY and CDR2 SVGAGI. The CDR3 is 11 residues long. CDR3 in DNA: TGTGCCAGCAGGGGACCTGAAAAACTGTTTTTT. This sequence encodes CASRGPEKLFF.

The CDR3 coding sequence is TGTGCCACCAGTGAGTCCGGTCGCTCCTACGAGCAGTACTTC. It is translated as CATSESGRSYEQYF. The chain has TRBV24-1 and TRBJ2-7, with D uncertain. V lost 4 bases and J lost 0, with 9 bases in between. Germline-derived CDR1 and CDR2 are KGHDR and SFDVKD. CDR3 length: 14 residues.

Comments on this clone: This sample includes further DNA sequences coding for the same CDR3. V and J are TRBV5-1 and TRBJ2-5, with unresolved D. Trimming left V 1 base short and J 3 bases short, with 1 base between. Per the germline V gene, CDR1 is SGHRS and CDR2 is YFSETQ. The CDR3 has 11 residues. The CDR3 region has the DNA TGCGCCAGCAGCTTGAAAGAGACCCAGTACTTC. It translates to CASSLKETQYF. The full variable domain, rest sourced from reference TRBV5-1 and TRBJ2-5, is KAGVTQTPRYLIKTRGQQVTLSCSPISGHRSVSWYQQTPGQGLQFLFEYFSETQRNKGNFPGRFSGRQFSNSRSEMNVSTLELGDSALYLCASSLKETQYFGPGTRLLVL.

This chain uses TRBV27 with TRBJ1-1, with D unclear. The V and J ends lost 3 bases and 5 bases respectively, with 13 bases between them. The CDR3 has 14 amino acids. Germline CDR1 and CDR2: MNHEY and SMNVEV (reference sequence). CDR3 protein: CASSLQVPGTEAFF. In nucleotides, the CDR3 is TGTGCCAGCAGTTTGCAGGTTCCCGGGACTGAAGCTTTCTTT.

CDR3 protein: CASSLKPNTEAFF. CDR3 DNA sequence: TGTGCCAGCAGCTTGAAGCCGAACACTGAAGCTTTCTTT. The V call is TRBV5-5, the J call TRBJ1-1; the D is unclear. Deletions cut 1 base from V and 1 base from J, with 5 bases between. The CDR3 consists of 13 residues. Germline V gives CDR1 SGHKS, CDR2 YYEKEE (reference sequence).

CDR3 protein: CASRGAQRDLTDNEQFF. The CDR3 bases are TGTGCCAGCAGGGGGGCCCAGCGGGACCTCACCGACAATGAGCAGTTCTTC. V and J are TRBV2 and TRBJ2-1, with D possibly matching TRBD2 (7 bases). There are 17 residues in the CDR3. V was trimmed by 6 bases and J by 5 bases, leaving 23 bases between them. CDR1 SNHLY and CDR2 FYNNEI come from the germline V gene.

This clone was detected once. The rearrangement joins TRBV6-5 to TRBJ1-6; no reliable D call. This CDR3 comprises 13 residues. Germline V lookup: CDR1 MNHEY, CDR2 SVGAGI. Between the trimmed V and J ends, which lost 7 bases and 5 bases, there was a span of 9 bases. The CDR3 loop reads CASKSLDNSPLHF. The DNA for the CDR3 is TGTGCCAGCAAGAGCTTAGATAATTCACCCCTCCACTTT.

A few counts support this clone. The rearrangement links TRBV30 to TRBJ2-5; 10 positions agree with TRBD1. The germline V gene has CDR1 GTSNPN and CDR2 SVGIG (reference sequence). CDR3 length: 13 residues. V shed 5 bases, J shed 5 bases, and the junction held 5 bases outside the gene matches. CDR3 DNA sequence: TGTGCCTGGGACAGGGGGCGTAGGGAGACCCAGTACTTC. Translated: CAWDRGRRETQYF.

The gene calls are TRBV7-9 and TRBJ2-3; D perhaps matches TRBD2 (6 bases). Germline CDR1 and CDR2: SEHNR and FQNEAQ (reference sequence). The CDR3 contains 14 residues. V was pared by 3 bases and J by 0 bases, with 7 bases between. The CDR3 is CASSLEGSTDTQYF. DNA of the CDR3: TGTGCCAGCAGCTTGGAGGGGAGCACAGATACGCAGTATTTT.

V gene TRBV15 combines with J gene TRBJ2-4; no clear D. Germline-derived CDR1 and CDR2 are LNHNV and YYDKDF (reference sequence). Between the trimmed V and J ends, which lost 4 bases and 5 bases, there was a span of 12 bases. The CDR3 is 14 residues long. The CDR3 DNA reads TGTGCCACCAGCAAAGCCCTGGTACAAAACATTCAGTACTTC. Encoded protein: CATSKALVQNIQYF.

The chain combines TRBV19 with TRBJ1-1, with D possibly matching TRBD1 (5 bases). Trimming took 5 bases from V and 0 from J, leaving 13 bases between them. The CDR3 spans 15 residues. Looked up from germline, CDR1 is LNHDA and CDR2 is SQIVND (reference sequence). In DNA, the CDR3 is TGTGCCAGTAGTGGGGACCCGGGTCTGAACACTGAAGCTTTCTTT. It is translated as CASSGDPGLNTEAFF.